Listed here is a single T cell receptor beta chain. What it recognizes is unknown. Data came from immunoSEQ multiplex PCR; TCRdb stores just in-frame clones and leaves some out. Here the sample spans 86,000 or so clones, just under 95% being singletons. The sample comes from a study of human versus mouse CDR3 diversity and MHC coevolution. Study-level results: About 1.6 million TCR beta clonotypes were estimated for humans, the largest repertoire.

This CDR3 has 13 residues. Germline CDR1 reads MGHDK; CDR2 reads SYGVNS. Trimming took 5 bases from V and 5 from J, leaving 12 bases between them. The sample was naive CD4+ T cells from blood. Subset reported: CD45RO-negative CD62L-positive naive CD4 T cells. This chain connects TRBV25-1 to TRBJ1-1; D may be TRBD1 (5 bases). This receptor was identified in a person aged 25 to 69 in good health. The CDR3 protein is CASSRQGRTEAFF. The DNA of the CDR3 is TGTGCCAGCAGTCGGCAGGGAAGAACTGAAGCTTTCTTT.